This TCR beta chain emerged from a study of shared clonotypes between healthy human individuals. Study context: Used for every donor were three CD4 naive, three CD4 memory, two CD8 naive and one CD8 memory plate. The study's findings and limits: Generation probability values for non-shared clonotypes were lower than those for clonotypes shared by all four donors.

DNA at 200 ng, tens of thousands of T cell genomes, went into sorted-subset replicate PCRs. Profiled with immunoSEQ multiplex PCR; TCRdb holds only in-frame clones, not every one. The repertoire has 1.5 million to 2.5 million clones, roughly 95% of them found once; the top ten carry roughly 1%. CD45RO-negative, CCR7-selected cells formed the naive CD8 fraction, which excluded terminally differentiated effector memory CD45RA+ cells. CDR1 is SEHNR and CDR2 is FQNEAQ in the germline V gene (reference sequence). With 4 bases clipped from V and 5 bases from J, the junction kept 8 bases outside the gene matches. This CDR3 is 16 amino acids long. Note on this clone: Antigen specificity is unknown.

This clonotype originated in a man aged 18-30 years in good health. Sequencing was performed on naive CD8+ T cells sorted from blood. The V call is TRBV7-9, the J call TRBJ2-5, with 12 bases that match TRBD2. The CDR3 loop is CASSSVTSGSGETQYF. As DNA, the CDR3 is TGTGCCAGCAGCTCAGTGACTAGCGGGAGCGGGGAGACCCAGTACTTC. Full variable domain (outside the CDR3, taken from reference TRBV7-9 and TRBJ2-5): DTGVSQNPRHKITKRGQNVTFRCDPISEHNRLYWYRQTLGQGPEFLTYFQNEAQLEKSRLLSDRFSAERPKGSFSTLEIQRTEQGDSAMYLCASSSVTSGSGETQYFGPGTRLLVL.